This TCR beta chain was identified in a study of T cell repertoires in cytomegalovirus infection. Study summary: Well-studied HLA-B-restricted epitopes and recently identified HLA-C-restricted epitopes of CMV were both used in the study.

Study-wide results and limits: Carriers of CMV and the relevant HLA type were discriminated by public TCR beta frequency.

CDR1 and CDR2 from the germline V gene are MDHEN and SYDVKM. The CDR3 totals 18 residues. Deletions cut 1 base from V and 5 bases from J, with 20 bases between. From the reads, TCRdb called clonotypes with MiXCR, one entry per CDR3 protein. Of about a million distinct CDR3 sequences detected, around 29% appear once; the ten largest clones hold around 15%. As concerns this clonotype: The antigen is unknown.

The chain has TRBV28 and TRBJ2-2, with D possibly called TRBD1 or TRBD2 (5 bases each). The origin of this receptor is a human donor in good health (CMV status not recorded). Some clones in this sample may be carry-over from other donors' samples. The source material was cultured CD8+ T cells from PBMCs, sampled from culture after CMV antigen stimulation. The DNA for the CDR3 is TGTGCCAGCAGTTTATTGTTAGTGGGGGAACTGGGGACCGGGGAGCTGTTTTTT. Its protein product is CASSLLLVGELGTGELFF.